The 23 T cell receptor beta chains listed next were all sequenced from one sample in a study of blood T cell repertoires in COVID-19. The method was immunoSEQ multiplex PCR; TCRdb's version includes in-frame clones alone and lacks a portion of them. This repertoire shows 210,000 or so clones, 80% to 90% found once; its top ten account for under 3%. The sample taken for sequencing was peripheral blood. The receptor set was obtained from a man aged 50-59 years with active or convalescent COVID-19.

The CDR3 region is CSVGLRVGEQYF. Here the CDR3 DNA reads TGCAGCGTCGGCCTCAGGGTGGGCGAGCAGTACTTC. This chain joins TRBV29-1 and TRBJ2-7; TRBD1 is a possible D gene (5 bases). V lost 6 bases and J lost 6, with 15 bases in between. This CDR3 comprises 12 residues. Germline CDR1 is SQVTM and CDR2 is ANQGSEA.

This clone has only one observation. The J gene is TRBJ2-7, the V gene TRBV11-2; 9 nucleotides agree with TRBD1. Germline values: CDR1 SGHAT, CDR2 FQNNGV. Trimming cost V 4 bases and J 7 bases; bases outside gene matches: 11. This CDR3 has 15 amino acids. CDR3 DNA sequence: TGTGCCAGCAGCTCGTCCCGGGACAGGGTAGGGGAGCAGTACTTC. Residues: CASSSSRDRVGEQYF.

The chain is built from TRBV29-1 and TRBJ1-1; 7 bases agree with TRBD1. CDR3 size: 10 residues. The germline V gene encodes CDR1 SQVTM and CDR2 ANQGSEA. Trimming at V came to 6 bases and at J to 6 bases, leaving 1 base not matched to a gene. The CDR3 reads CSVGQSEAFF. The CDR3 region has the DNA TGCAGCGTGGGACAGTCTGAAGCTTTCTTT. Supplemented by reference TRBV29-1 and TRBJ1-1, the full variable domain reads SAVISQKPSRDICQRGTSLTIQCQVDSQVTMMFWYRQQPGQSLTLIATANQGSEATYESGFVIDKFPISRPNLTFSTLTVSNMSPEDSSIYLCSVGQSEAFFGQGTRLTVV.

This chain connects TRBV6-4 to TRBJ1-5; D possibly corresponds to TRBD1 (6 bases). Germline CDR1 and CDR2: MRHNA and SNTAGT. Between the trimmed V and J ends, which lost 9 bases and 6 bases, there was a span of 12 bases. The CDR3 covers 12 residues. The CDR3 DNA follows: TGTGCCAGTACCCAGGGGTTTCAGCCCCAGCATTTT. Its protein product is CASTQGFQPQHF.

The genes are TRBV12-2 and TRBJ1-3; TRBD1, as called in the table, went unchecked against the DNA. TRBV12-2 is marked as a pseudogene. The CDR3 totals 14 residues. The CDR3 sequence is CASRLAQGGNTIYF. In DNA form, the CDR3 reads TGTGCAAGTCGCTTAGCGCAGGGTGGAAACACCATATATTTT.

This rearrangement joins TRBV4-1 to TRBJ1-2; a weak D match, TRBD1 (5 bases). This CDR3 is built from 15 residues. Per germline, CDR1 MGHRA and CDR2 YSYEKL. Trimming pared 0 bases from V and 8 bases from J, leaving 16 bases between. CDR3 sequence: CASSQDLLQGRGYTF. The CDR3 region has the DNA TGCGCCAGCAGCCAAGATCTTTTGCAGGGCCGAGGCTACACCTTC.

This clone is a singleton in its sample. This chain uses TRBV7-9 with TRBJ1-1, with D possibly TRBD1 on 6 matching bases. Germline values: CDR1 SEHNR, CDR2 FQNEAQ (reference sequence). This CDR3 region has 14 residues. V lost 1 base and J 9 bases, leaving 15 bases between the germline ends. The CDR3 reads CASSLGAGERKAFF. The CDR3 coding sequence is TGTGCCAGCAGCTTAGGAGCAGGGGAGCGAAAAGCTTTCTTT.

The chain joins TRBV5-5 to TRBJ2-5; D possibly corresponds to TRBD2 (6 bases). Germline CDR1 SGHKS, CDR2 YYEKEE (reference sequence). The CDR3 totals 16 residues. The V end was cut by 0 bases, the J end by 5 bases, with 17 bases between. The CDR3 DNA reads TGTGCCAGCAGCTTGGGACTAGACCGGACCTTGGAGACCCAGTACTTC. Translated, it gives CASSLGLDRTLETQYF.

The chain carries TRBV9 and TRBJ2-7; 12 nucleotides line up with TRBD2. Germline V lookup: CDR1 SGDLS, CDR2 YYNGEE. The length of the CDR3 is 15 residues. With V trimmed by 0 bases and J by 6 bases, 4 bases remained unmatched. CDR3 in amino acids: CASSVGTSGNGEQYF. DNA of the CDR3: TGTGCCAGCAGCGTAGGGACTAGCGGGAACGGCGAGCAGTACTTC.

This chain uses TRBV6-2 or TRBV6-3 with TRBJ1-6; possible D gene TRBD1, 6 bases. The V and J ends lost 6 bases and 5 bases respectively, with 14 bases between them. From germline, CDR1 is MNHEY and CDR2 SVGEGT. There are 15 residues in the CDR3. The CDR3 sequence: CASSRQAAHNSPLHF. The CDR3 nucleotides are TGTGCCAGCAGCAGACAGGCAGCCCATAATTCACCCCTCCACTTT.

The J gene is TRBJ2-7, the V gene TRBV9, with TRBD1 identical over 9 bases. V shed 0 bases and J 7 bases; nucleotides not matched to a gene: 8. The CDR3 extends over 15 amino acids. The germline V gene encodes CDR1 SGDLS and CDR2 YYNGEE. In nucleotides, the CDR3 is TGTGCCAGCAGCGTAGGAGGGGGACAGGGTGGTGAGCAGTACTTC. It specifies CASSVGGGQGGEQYF.

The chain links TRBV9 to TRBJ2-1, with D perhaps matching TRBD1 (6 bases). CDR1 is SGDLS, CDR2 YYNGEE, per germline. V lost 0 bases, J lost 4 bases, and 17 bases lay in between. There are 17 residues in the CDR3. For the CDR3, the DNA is TGTGCCAGCAGCGTAGGAACAGGGACCCTATTATACAATGAGCAGTTCTTC. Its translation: CASSVGTGTLLYNEQFF.

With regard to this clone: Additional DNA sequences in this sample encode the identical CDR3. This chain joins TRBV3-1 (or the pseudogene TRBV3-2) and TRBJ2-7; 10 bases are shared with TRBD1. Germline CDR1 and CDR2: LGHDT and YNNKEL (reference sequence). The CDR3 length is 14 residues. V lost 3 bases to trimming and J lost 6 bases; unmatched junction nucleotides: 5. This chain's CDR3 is CASSHRDRGSEQYF. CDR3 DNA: TGTGCCAGCAGCCACCGGGACAGGGGAAGCGAGCAGTACTTC.

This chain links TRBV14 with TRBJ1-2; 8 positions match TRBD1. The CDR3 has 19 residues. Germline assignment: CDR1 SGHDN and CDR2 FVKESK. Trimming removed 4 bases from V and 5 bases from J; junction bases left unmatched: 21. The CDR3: CASSLRPMGTGPMGYGYTF. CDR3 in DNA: TGTGCCAGCAGCCTGCGGCCAATGGGGACAGGTCCCATGGGGTATGGCTACACCTTC.

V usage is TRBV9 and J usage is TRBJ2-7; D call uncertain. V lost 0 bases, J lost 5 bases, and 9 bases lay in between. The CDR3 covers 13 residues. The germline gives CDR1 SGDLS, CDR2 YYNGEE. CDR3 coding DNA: TGTGCCAGCAGCGTAGCGACCGAGGACGAGCAGTACTTC. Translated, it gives CASSVATEDEQYF.

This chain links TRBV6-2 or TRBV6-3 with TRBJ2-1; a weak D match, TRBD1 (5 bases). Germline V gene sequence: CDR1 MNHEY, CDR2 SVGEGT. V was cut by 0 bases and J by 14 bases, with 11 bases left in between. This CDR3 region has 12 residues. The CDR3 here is CASSYSSGMKFF. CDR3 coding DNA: TGTGCCAGCAGTTACTCATCAGGGATGAAGTTCTTC.

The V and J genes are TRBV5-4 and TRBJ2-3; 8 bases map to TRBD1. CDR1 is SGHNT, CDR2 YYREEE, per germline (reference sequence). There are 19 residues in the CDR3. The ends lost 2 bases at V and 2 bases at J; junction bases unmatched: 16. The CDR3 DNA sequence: TGTGCCAGCAGCTTAGACAGGGGCGATCTCCACTCCTCCACAGATACGCAGTATTTT. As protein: CASSLDRGDLHSSTDTQYF.

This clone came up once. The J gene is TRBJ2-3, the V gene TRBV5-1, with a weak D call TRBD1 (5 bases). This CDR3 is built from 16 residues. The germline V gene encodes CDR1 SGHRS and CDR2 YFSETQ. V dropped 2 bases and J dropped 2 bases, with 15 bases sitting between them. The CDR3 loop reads CASSLQGEGDTDTQYF. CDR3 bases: TGCGCCAGCAGCTTACAAGGGGAAGGGGACACAGATACGCAGTATTTT. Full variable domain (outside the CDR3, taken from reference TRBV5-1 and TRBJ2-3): KAGVTQTPRYLIKTRGQQVTLSCSPISGHRSVSWYQQTPGQGLQFLFEYFSETQRNKGNFPGRFSGRQFSNSRSEMNVSTLELGDSALYLCASSLQGEGDTDTQYFGPGTRLTVL.

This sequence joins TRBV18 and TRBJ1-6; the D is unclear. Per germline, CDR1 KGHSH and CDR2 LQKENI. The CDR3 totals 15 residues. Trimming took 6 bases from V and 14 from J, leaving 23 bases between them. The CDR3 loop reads CASSPLKAERETLHF. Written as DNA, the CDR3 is TGTGCCAGCTCCCCCTTAAAGGCGGAGAGGGAAACCCTCCACTTT.

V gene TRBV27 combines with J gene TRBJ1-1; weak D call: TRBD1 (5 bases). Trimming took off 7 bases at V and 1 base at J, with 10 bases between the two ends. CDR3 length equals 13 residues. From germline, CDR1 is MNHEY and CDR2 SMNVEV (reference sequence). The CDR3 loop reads CASKRQRNTEAFF. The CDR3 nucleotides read TGTGCCAGCAAGAGACAGAGGAACACTGAAGCTTTCTTT.

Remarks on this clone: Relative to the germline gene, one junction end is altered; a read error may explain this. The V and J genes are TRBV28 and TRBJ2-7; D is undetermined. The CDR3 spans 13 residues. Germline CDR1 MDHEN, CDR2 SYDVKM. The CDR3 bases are TGTGCCAGCACCAAGAGAGCCTCGATGGTCTCCGGGTTC. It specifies CASTKRASMVSGF.

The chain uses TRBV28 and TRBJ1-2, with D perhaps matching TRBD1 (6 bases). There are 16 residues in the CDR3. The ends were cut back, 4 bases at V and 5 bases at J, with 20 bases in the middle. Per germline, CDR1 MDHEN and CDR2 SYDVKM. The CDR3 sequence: CASSSGTSPIIYGYTF. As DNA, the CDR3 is TGTGCCAGCAGTTCCGGGACATCCCCAATTATTTATGGCTACACCTTC.

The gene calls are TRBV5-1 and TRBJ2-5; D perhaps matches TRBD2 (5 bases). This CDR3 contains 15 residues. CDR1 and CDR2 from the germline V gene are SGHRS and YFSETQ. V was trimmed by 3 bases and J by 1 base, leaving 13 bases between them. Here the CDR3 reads CASSSLPRGQETQYF. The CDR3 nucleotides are TGCGCCAGCAGCTCCCTCCCCCGGGGCCAAGAGACCCAGTACTTC.